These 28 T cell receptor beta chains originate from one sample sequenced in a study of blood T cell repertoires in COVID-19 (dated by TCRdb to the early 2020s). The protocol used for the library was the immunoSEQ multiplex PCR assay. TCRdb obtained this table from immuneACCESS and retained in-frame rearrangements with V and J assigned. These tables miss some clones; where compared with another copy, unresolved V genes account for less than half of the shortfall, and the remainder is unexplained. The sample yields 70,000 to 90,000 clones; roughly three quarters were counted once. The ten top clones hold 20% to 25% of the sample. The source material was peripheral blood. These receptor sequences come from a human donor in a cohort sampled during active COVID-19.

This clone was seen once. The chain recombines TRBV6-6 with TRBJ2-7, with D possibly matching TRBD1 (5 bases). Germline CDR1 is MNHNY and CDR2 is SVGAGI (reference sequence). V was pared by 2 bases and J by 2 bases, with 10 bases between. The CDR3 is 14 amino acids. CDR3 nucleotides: TGTGCCAGCAGTTACATAGGACAAACCTACGAGCAGTACTTC. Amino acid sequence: CASSYIGQTYEQYF.

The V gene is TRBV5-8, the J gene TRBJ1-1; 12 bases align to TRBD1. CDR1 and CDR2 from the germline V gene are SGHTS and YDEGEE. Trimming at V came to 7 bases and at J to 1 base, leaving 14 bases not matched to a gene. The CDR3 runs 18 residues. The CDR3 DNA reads TGTGCCAGCCCGAATCCGGGACAGGGGGCGGGAACGAACACTGAAGCTTTCTTT. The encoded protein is CASPNPGQGAGTNTEAFF.

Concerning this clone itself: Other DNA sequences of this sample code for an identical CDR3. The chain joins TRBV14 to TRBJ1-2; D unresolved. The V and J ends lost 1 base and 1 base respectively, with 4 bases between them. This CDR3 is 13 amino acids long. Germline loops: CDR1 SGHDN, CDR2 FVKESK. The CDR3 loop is CASSQAVNYGYTF. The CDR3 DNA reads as TGTGCCAGCAGCCAAGCAGTTAACTATGGCTACACCTTC. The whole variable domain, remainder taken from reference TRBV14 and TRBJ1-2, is EAGVTQFPSHSVIEKGQTVTLRCDPISGHDNLYWYRRVMGKEIKFLLHFVKESKQDESGMPNNRFLAERTGGTYSTLKVQPAELEDSGVYFCASSQAVNYGYTFGSGTRLTVV.

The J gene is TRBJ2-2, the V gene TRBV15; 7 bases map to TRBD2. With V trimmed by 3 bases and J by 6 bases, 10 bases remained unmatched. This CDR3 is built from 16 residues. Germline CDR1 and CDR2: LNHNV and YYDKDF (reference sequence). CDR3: CATSRALGRASGELFF. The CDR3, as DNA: TGTGCCACCAGCAGGGCCTTGGGGAGGGCTTCCGGGGAGCTGTTTTTT.

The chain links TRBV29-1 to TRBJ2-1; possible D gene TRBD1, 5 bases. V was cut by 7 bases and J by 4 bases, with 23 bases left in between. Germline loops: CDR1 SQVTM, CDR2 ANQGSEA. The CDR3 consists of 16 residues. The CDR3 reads CSGQAPDSQGYNEQFF. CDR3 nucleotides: TGCAGCGGGCAAGCCCCCGACAGCCAGGGATACAATGAGCAGTTCTTC.

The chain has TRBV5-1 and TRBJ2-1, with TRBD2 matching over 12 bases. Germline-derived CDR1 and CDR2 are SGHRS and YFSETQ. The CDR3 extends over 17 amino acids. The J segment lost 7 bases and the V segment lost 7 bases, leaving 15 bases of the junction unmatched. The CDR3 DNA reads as TGCGCCAGCCGAAGAACTAGCGGGAGGTCTTTGTTGAATGAGCAGTTCTTC. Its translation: CASRRTSGRSLLNEQFF.

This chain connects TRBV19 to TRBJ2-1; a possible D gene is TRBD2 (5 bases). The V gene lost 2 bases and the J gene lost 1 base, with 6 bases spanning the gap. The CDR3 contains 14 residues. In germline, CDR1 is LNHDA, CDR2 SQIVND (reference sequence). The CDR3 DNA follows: TGTGCCAGTAGTATAAGCGGATCCTACAATGAGCAGTTCTTC. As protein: CASSISGSYNEQFF.

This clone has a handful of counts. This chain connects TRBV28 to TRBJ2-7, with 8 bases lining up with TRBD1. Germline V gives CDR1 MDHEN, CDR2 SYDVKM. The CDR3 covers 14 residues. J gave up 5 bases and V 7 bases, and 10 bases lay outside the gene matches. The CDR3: CASTRTGIFDEQYF. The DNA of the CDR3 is TGTGCCAGCACCAGGACAGGGATCTTTGACGAGCAGTACTTC.

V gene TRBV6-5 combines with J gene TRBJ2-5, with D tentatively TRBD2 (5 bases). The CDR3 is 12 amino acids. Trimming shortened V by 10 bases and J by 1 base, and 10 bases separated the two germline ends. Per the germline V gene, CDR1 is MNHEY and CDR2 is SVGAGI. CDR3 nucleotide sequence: TGTGCCACCCTCGGGGTCCAAGAGACCCAGTACTTC. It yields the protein CATLGVQETQYF.

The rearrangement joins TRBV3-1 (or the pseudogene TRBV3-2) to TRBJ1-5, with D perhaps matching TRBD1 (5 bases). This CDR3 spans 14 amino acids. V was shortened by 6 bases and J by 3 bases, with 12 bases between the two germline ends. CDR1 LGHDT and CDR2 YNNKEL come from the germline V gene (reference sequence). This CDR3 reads CASSPGAINQPQHF. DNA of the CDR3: TGTGCCAGCAGTCCTGGGGCGATCAATCAGCCCCAGCATTTT.

The chain's CDR3 is CASRDSDRVEKLFF. The CDR3 bases are TGTGCCAGCAGAGACAGCGACCGGGTTGAAAAACTGTTTTTT. The chain carries TRBV2 and TRBJ1-4; the D gene is possibly TRBD1 (5 bases). The germline V gene has CDR1 SNHLY and CDR2 FYNNEI. There are 14 residues in the CDR3. V was shortened by 6 bases and J by 7 bases, with 15 bases between the two germline ends.

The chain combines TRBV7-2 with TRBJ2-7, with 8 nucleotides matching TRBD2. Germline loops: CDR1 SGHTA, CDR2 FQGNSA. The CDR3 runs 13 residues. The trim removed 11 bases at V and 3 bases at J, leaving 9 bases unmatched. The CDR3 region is CAVEWSGSYEQYF. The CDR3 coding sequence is TGTGCCGTAGAGTGGAGCGGGAGCTACGAGCAGTACTTC.

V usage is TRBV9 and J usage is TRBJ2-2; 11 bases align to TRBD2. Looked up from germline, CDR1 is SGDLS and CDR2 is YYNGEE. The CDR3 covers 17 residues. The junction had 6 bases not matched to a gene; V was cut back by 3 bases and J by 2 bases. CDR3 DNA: TGTGCCAGCAGCGCGGGGGGACTAGCGGCAAACACCGGGGAGCTGTTTTTT. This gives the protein CASSAGGLAANTGELFF.

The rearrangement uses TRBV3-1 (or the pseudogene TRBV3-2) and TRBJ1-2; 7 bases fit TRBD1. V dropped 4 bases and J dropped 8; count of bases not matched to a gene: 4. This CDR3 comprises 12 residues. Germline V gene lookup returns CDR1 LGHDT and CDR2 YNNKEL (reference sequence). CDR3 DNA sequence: TGTGCCAGCAGCCCGACAGGGAGCGGCTACACCTTC. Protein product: CASSPTGSGYTF.

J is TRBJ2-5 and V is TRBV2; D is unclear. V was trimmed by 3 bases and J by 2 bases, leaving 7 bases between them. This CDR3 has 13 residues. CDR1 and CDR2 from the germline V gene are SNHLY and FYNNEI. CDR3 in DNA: TGTGCCAGCAGTGATGACAATCAAGAGACCCAGTACTTC. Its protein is CASSDDNQETQYF.

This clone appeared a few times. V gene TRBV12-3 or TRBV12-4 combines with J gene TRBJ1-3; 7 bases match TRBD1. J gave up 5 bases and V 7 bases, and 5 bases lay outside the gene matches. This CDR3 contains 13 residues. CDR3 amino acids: CASTPGQRNTIYF. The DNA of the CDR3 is TGTGCCAGCACGCCGGGACAGCGAAACACCATATATTTT.

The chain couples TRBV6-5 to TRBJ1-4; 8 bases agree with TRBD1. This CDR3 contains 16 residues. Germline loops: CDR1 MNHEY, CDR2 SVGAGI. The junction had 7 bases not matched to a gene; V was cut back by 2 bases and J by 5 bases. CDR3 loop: CASSYLQGAWNEKLFF. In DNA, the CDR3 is TGTGCCAGCAGTTACCTGCAGGGGGCTTGGAATGAAAAACTGTTTTTT.

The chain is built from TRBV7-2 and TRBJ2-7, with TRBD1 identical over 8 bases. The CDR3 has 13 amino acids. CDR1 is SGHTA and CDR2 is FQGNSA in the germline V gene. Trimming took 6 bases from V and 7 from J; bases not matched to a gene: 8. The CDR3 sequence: CASRGRGLGEQYF. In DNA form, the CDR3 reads TGTGCCAGCAGGGGCAGGGGGCTGGGGGAGCAGTACTTC. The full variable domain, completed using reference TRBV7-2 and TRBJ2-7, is GAGVSQSPSNKVTEKGKDVELRCDPISGHTALYWYRQSLGQGLEFLIYFQGNSAPDKSGLPSDRFSAERTGGSVSTLTIQRTQQEDSAVYLCASRGRGLGEQYFGPGTRLTVT.

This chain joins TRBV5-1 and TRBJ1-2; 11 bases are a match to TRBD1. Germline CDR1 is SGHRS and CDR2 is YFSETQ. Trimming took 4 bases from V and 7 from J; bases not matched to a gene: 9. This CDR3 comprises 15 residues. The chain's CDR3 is CASSAGQGAQSGYTF. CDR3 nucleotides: TGCGCCAGCAGCGCCGGACAGGGGGCGCAAAGTGGCTACACCTTC.

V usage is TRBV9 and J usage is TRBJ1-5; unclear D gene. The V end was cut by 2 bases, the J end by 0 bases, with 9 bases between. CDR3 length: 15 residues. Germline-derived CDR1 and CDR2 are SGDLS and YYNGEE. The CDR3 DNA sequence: TGTGCCAGCAGCGTCGGCGGAAGTAGCAATCAGCCCCAGCATTTT. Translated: CASSVGGSSNQPQHF. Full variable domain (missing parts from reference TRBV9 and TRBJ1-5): DSGVTQTPKHLITATGQRVTLRCSPRSGDLSVYWYQQSLDQGLQFLIQYYNGEERAKGNILERFSAQQFPDLHSELNLSSLELGDSALYFCASSVGGSSNQPQHFGDGTRLSIL.

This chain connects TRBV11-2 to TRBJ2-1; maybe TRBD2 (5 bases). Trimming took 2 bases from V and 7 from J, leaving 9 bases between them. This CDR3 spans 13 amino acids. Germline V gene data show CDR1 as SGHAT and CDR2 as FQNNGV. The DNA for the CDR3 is TGTGCCAGCAGCTTAAACCGGGGTAATGAGCAGTTCTTC. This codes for CASSLNRGNEQFF. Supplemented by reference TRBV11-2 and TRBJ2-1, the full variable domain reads EAGVAQSPRYKIIEKRQSVAFWCNPISGHATLYWYQQILGQGPKLLIQFQNNGVVDDSQLPKDRFSAERLKGVDSTLKIQPAKLEDSAVYLCASSLNRGNEQFFGPGTRLTVL.

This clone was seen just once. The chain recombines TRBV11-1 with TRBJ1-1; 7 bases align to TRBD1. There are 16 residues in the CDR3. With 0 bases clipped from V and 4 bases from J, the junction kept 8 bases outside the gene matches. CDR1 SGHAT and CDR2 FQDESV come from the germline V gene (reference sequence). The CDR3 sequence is CASSLAGGQFSTEAFF. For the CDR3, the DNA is TGTGCCAGCAGCTTAGCGGGGGGACAGTTCTCCACTGAAGCTTTCTTT.

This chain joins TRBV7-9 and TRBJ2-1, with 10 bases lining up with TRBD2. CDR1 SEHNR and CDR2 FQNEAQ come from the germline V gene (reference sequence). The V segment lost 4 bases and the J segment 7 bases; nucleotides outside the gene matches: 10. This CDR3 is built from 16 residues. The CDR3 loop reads CASSSSSGRFTNEQFF. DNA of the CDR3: TGTGCCAGCAGCTCCTCTAGCGGGAGATTTACAAATGAGCAGTTCTTC.

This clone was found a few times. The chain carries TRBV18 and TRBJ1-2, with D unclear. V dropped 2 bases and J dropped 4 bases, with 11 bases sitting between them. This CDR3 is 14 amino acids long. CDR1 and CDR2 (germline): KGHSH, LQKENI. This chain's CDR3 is CASSPGYSSYGYTF. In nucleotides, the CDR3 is TGTGCCAGCTCACCAGGTTACAGTAGCTATGGCTACACCTTC.

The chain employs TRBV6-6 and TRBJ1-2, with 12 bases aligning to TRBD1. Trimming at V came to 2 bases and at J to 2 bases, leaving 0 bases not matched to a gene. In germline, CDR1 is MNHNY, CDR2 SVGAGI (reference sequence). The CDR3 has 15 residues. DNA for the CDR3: TGTGCCAGCAGTTACGGGACAGGGGGCAACTATGGCTACACCTTC. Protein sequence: CASSYGTGGNYGYTF.

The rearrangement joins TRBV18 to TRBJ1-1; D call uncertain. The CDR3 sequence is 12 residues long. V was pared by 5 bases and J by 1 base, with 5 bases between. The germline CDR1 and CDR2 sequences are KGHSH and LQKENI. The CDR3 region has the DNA TGTGCCAGCTCAGTGGCGAACACTGAAGCTTTCTTT. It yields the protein CASSVANTEAFF.

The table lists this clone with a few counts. For the CDR3, the DNA is TGCGCCAGCAGCCAGATACCGGGACAGGGATATCTCGTGGAGCTGTTTTTT. It yields the protein CASSQIPGQGYLVELFF. This rearrangement joins TRBV4-1 to TRBJ2-2; 9 bases map to TRBD1. The V gene end was trimmed by 3 bases and the J gene end by 10 bases; junction bases not matched to a gene: 15. This CDR3 is built from 17 residues. CDR1 MGHRA and CDR2 YSYEKL come from the germline V gene.

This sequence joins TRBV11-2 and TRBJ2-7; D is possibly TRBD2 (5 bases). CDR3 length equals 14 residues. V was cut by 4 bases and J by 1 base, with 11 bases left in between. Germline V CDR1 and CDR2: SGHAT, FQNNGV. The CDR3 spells CASSSGLNSYEQYF. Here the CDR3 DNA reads TGTGCCAGCAGCTCTGGACTGAATTCCTACGAGCAGTACTTC.